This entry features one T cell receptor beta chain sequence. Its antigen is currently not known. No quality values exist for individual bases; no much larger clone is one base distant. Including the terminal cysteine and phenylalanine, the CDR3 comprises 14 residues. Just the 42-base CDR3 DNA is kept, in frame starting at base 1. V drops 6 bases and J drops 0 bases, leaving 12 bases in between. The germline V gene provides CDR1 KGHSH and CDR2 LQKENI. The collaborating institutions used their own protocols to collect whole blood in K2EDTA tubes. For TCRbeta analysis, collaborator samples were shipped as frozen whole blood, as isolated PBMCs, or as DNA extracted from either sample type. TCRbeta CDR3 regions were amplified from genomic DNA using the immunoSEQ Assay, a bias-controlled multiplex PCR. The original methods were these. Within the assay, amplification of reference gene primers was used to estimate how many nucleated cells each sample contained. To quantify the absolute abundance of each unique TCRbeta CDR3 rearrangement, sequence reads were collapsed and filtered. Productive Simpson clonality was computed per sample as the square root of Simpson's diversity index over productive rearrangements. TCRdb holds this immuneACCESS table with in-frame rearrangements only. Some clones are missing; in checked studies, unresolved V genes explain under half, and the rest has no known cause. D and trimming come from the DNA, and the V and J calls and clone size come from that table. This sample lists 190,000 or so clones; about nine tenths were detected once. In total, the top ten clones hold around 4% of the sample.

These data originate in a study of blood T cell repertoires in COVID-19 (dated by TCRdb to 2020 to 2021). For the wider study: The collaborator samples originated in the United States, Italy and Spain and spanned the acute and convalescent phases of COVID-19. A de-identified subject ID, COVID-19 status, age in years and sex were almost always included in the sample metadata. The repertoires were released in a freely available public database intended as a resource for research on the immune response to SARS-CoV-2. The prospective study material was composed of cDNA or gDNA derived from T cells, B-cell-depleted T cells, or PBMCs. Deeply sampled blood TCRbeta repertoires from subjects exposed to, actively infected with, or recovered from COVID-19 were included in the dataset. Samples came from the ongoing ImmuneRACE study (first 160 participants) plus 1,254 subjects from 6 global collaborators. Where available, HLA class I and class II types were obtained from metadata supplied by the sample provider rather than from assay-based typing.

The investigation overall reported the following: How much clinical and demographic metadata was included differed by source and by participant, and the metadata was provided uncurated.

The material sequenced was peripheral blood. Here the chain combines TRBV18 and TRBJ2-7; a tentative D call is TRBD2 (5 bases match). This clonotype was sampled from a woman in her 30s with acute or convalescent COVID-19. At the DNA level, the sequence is TGTGCCAGCTCGATACTAGGGAACTCCTACGAGCAGTACTTC. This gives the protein CASSILGNSYEQYF.